The 30 T cell receptor beta chains listed next were all sequenced from one sample in a study of blood T cell repertoires in COVID-19. The protocol was immunoSEQ multiplex PCR, while the TCRdb copy is restricted to in-frame clones and leaves out a portion. The data hold 85,000 to 95,000 clones, with over 75% observed a single time. The sequencing input was peripheral blood. Receptors were obtained from a woman of 80 years or more with acute or convalescent COVID-19.

V gene TRBV6-5 combines with J gene TRBJ1-2; 8 nucleotides align to TRBD1. CDR1 is MNHEY and CDR2 is SVGAGI in the germline V gene. This CDR3 is 13 amino acids long. The J segment lost 6 bases and the V segment lost 6 bases, leaving 6 bases of the junction unmatched. For the CDR3, the DNA is TGTGCCAGCAGGGACAGGGATTACGATGGCTACACCTTC. Its translation is CASRDRDYDGYTF.

The rearrangement links TRBV6-5 to TRBJ1-1; 8 bases agree with TRBD1. With V trimmed by 6 bases and J by 0 bases, 3 bases remained unmatched. The CDR3 sequence is 14 residues long. In germline, CDR1 is MNHEY, CDR2 SVGAGI. CDR3 coding DNA: TGTGCCAGCAGAAGACAGGGGTTGAACACTGAAGCTTTCTTT. Its translation: CASRRQGLNTEAFF.

This clone was seen just once. The chain has TRBV1 and TRBJ2-5; the D call in the table, TRBD2, was not verified against the DNA. TRBV1 is reported as a pseudogene. The CDR3 has 11 residues. CDR3 sequence reads: CTSSQDRGQYF. Here the CDR3 DNA reads TGCACCAGCAGCCAAGATCGGGGCCAGTACTTC.

The rearrangement links TRBV6-6 to TRBJ2-7, with TRBD2 matching over 8 bases. Trimming cost V 10 bases and J 1 base; bases outside gene matches: 9. This CDR3 has 14 amino acids. Looked up from germline, CDR1 is MNHNY and CDR2 is SVGAGI (reference sequence). CDR3 nucleotides: TGTGCCACCCGCCTGCGGGGGGATTCCTACGAGCAGTACTTC. It specifies CATRLRGDSYEQYF.

There are a few counts of this clone. The chain has TRBV4-1 and TRBJ2-5; D might be TRBD2 (6 bases). The CDR3 covers 14 residues. V lost 3 bases to trimming and J lost 7 bases, with 15 bases between them. Per germline, CDR1 MGHRA and CDR2 YSYEKL. CDR3 nucleotide sequence: TGCGCCAGCAGCCAGGAGGGGTTCTTCAGGACCCAGTACTTC. Translation gives CASSQEGFFRTQYF.

This chain joins TRBV19 and TRBJ2-3; 7 nucleotides match TRBD2. Germline V gene sequence: CDR1 LNHDA, CDR2 SQIVND (reference sequence). The CDR3 length is 15 residues. V was clipped by 5 bases and J by 5 bases; unmatched bases: 10. This chain's CDR3 is CASSSTSPMGDTQYF. CDR3 in DNA: TGTGCCAGTAGTTCGACTAGCCCCATGGGAGATACGCAGTATTTT.

The CDR3 sequence is CASSYVEGSRGYTF. The CDR3 region has the DNA TGTGCCAGCAGTTACGTAGAGGGTTCGAGGGGCTACACCTTC. The chain has TRBV6-2 or TRBV6-3 and TRBJ1-2, with unresolved D. Germline-derived CDR1 and CDR2 are MNHEY and SVGEGT. CDR3 length equals 14 residues. Trimming took off 2 bases at V and 8 bases at J, with 15 bases between the two ends.

The chain joins TRBV6-6 to TRBJ2-7, with TRBD2 matching 14 bases. The V gene's germline CDR1 is MNHNY and CDR2 SVGAGI (reference sequence). CDR3 size: 17 residues. With 5 bases clipped from V and 1 base from J, the junction kept 7 bases outside the gene matches. The CDR3 nucleotides are TGTGCCAGCAGTCCCGGGACTAGCGGGAGCGCTTCCTACGAGCAGTACTTC. Translating it yields CASSPGTSGSASYEQYF.

The CDR3 loop reads CASSPGLAGRNEQFF. Written as DNA, the CDR3 is TGTGCCAGCTCACCTGGATTAGCGGGACGCAATGAGCAGTTCTTC. The rearrangement joins TRBV18 to TRBJ2-1; 8 positions match TRBD2. V was pared by 3 bases and J by 6 bases, with 7 bases of the junction left unmatched. Germline CDR1 is KGHSH and CDR2 is LQKENI. This CDR3 spans 15 amino acids.

This clone was detected once. The chain links TRBV3-1 (or the pseudogene TRBV3-2) to TRBJ2-2; TRBD2 agrees at 10 bases. Germline CDR1 reads LGHDT; CDR2 reads YNNKEL (reference sequence). With 4 bases clipped from V and 2 bases from J, the junction kept 7 bases outside the gene matches. The CDR3 has 17 residues. The CDR3 spells CASSRDSGRVNTGELFF. DNA of the CDR3: TGTGCCAGCAGCCGCGACAGCGGGAGGGTTAACACCGGGGAGCTGTTTTTT.

Only a few counts were recorded for this clone. The CDR3 DNA reads TGTGCCAGTAGTATAGGGGGGGGCTCTCCTAATGAGCAGTTCTTC. It codes for CASSIGGGSPNEQFF. This chain uses TRBV19 with TRBJ2-1; TRBD2 is a possible D gene (7 bases). The CDR3 covers 15 residues. Trimming took off 1 base at V and 7 bases at J, with 14 bases between the two ends. Germline V gene lookup returns CDR1 LNHDA and CDR2 SQIVND (reference sequence).

This chain joins TRBV5-1 and TRBJ1-6, with D maybe TRBD1 (6 bases). The V end was cut by 4 bases, the J end by 7 bases, with 15 bases between. CDR1 SGHRS and CDR2 YFSETQ come from the germline V gene. The CDR3 loop spans 15 amino acids. CDR3 sequence (DNA): TGCGCCAGCAGCAACTGGGACATCTACAATTCACCCCTCCACTTT. The encoded protein is CASSNWDIYNSPLHF.

The V and J genes are TRBV2 and TRBJ1-2; the D is unclear. Germline lookup yields CDR1 SNHLY and CDR2 FYNNEI. The CDR3 is made up of 13 amino acids. Trimming took 4 bases from V and 2 from J, leaving 8 bases between them. The CDR3 region is CASSVSRNYGYTF. In nucleotides, the CDR3 is TGTGCCAGCAGTGTGTCGCGGAACTATGGCTACACCTTC.

The rearrangement links TRBV19 to TRBJ1-2; 7 bases line up with TRBD1. Germline values: CDR1 LNHDA, CDR2 SQIVND (reference sequence). The CDR3 is 14 amino acids. Germline trimming cut 5 bases from V and 8 bases from J; bases unmatched to any gene: 11. For the CDR3, the DNA is TGTGCCAGTAGTTCGAGGGCCCAAGGGGGCGGCTACACCTTC. This translates into CASSSRAQGGGYTF.

The chain recombines TRBV7-2 with TRBJ1-2; 9 bases fit TRBD1. CDR3 length: 19 amino acids. Germline V gives CDR1 SGHTA, CDR2 FQGNSA. J was trimmed by 7 bases and V by 3 bases; bases with no gene match: 21. This CDR3 is CASSFRPGQGGPKYFGYTF. The CDR3, as DNA: TGTGCCAGCAGCTTTCGTCCGGGACAGGGAGGACCAAAATATTTTGGCTACACCTTC.

The genes are TRBV13 and TRBJ2-1; 8 bases map to TRBD1. Looked up from germline, CDR1 is PRHDT and CDR2 is FYEKMQ (reference sequence). After removal of 0 bases from V and 5 bases from J, the junction contained 3 bases not matched to a gene. This CDR3 region has 15 residues. This chain's CDR3 is CASSLGGQGNNEQFF. Here the CDR3 DNA reads TGTGCCAGCAGCTTAGGCGGACAGGGAAACAATGAGCAGTTCTTC.

The chain has TRBV6-5 and TRBJ1-1, with D perhaps matching TRBD1 (6 bases). Germline V CDR1 and CDR2: MNHEY, SVGAGI. The V and J ends lost 9 bases and 4 bases respectively, with 15 bases between them. CDR3 length: 13 residues. DNA of the CDR3: TGTGCCAGTATCAGGGGATTCGGCACTGAAGCTTTCTTT. Residues: CASIRGFGTEAFF.

The V and J genes are TRBV6-6 and TRBJ2-2; D is perhaps TRBD1 (5 bases). Trimming pared 5 bases from V and 5 bases from J, leaving 12 bases between. This CDR3 spans 14 amino acids. Germline V gene sequence: CDR1 MNHNY, CDR2 SVGAGI (reference sequence). As DNA, the CDR3 is TGTGCCAGCAGTCGACCATCAGGGACCGGGGAGCTGTTTTTT. Amino acids: CASSRPSGTGELFF.

V is TRBV30 and J is TRBJ2-2; TRBD2 matches at 10 bases. With 4 bases clipped from V and 1 base from J, the junction kept 3 bases outside the gene matches. The CDR3 has 15 residues. Germline CDR1 and CDR2: GTSNPN and SVGIG (reference sequence). The chain's CDR3 is CAWTLAGGNTGELFF. For the CDR3, the DNA is TGTGCCTGGACCTTAGCGGGAGGGAACACCGGGGAGCTGTTTTTT.

J is TRBJ2-5 and V is TRBV19; 9 bases match TRBD1. The germline V gene encodes CDR1 LNHDA and CDR2 SQIVND (reference sequence). V gave up 3 bases and J gave up 2 bases; unmatched junction bases: 7. The CDR3 covers 16 residues. In DNA, the CDR3 is TGTGCCAGTAGTATTTCCTTACAGGGGGCGCAAGAGACCCAGTACTTC. Translated: CASSISLQGAQETQYF.

The V and J genes are TRBV30 and TRBJ1-3; D not resolved. CDR3 length: 13 amino acids. Trimming left V 0 bases short and J 4 bases short, with 7 bases between. Germline CDR1 is GTSNPN and CDR2 is SVGIG (reference sequence). The CDR3 coding sequence is TGTGCCTGGAGTGTAGCGGACGGAAACACCATATATTTT. It specifies CAWSVADGNTIYF.

This clone was found a few times. At one of its ends the junction is not consistent with the germline gene, which may arise from a read error. V and J are TRBV7-7 and TRBJ2-5, with 7 bases identical to TRBD1. CDR3 length equals 15 residues. In germline, CDR1 is SSHAT, CDR2 FNYEAQ (reference sequence). The CDR3 protein is CASSYGTAVQETQYF. DNA of the CDR3: TGTGCTAGCAGCTACGGGACAGCGGTCCAAGAGACCCAGTACTTC.

The chain combines TRBV30 with TRBJ2-2, with TRBD2 as a possible D gene (5 bases). V was trimmed by 3 bases and J by 4 bases, leaving 24 bases between them. Looked up from germline, CDR1 is GTSNPN and CDR2 is SVGIG (reference sequence). This CDR3 region has 18 residues. DNA of the CDR3: TGTGCCTGGAGCGTCCATCGGGTGGGCGGGTTAAGCACCGGGGAGCTGTTTTTT. This gives the protein CAWSVHRVGGLSTGELFF.

This chain's CDR3 is CASTMGGNNSPLHF. CDR3 sequence (DNA): TGTGCCAGTACCATGGGAGGGAATAATTCACCCCTCCACTTT. The genes are TRBV19 and TRBJ1-6; D unresolved. Trimming took off 7 bases at V and 5 bases at J, with 12 bases between the two ends. In germline, CDR1 is LNHDA, CDR2 SQIVND (reference sequence). This CDR3 region has 14 residues. Drawing the rest from reference TRBV19 and TRBJ1-6, the complete variable domain is DGGITQSPKYLFRKEGQNVTLSCEQNLNHDAMYWYRQDPGQGLRLIYYSQIVNDFQKGDIAEGYSVSREKKESFPLTVTSAQKNPTAFYLCASTMGGNNSPLHFGNGTRLTVT.

V gene TRBV7-3 combines with J gene TRBJ2-3; TRBD2 might be the D (6 bases). Germline V gene sequence: CDR1 SGHTA, CDR2 FQGTGA. The germline V and J ends were trimmed by 4 bases and 5 bases, with 13 bases remaining between them. CDR3 length: 14 residues. The CDR3 reads CASSSNPAGDTQYF. The CDR3 region has the DNA TGTGCCAGCAGCTCAAACCCAGCGGGAGATACGCAGTATTTT. Drawing the rest from reference TRBV7-3 and TRBJ2-3, the complete variable domain is GAGVSQTPSNKVTEKGKYVELRCDPISGHTALYWYRQSLGQGPEFLIYFQGTGAADDSGLPNDRFFAVRPEGSVSTLKIQRTERGDSAVYLCASSSNPAGDTQYFGPGTRLTVL.

The chain joins TRBV2 to TRBJ1-5; D might be TRBD1 (6 bases). Trimming stripped 7 bases from V and 5 bases from J, with 15 bases between. The germline V gene encodes CDR1 SNHLY and CDR2 FYNNEI. The CDR3 covers 14 residues. The CDR3 reads CASKEQGRDQPQHF. The CDR3 region has the DNA TGTGCCAGCAAAGAACAGGGTCGGGATCAGCCCCAGCATTTT.

The chain recombines TRBV30 with TRBJ1-6, with 8 bases fitting TRBD1. The V gene end was trimmed by 2 bases and the J gene end by 7 bases; junction bases not matched to a gene: 7. This CDR3 has 15 residues. Germline V gives CDR1 GTSNPN, CDR2 SVGIG (reference sequence). The CDR3 DNA sequence: TGTGCCTGGAGTATTCCGACAGGGGTGAATTCACCCCTCCACTTT. Protein: CAWSIPTGVNSPLHF.

This sequence joins TRBV11-2 and TRBJ1-4, with 8 bases fitting TRBD1. The CDR3 totals 15 residues. With V trimmed by 5 bases and J by 5 bases, 7 bases remained unmatched. Germline V gives CDR1 SGHAT, CDR2 FQNNGV. The CDR3 nucleotides read TGTGCCAGCAGCCCCGACAGGGGAAGAAATGAAAAACTGTTTTTT. It translates to CASSPDRGRNEKLFF.

Turning to this clone: Distinct nucleotide sequences in the sample also encode this CDR3. The chain uses TRBV9 and TRBJ2-1; perhaps TRBD2 as D (5 bases). The V gene's germline CDR1 is SGDLS and CDR2 YYNGEE. The length of the CDR3 is 15 residues. V gave up 3 bases and J gave up 0 bases, with 10 bases separating them. CDR3 nucleotide sequence: TGTGCCAGCAGCGCGGGTGGGAGCTCCTACAATGAGCAGTTCTTC. Encoded protein: CASSAGGSSYNEQFF.

The rearrangement joins TRBV19 to TRBJ1-4; D unresolved. The CDR3 runs to 13 residues. V lost 5 bases to trimming and J lost 8 bases, with 12 bases between them. CDR1 LNHDA and CDR2 SQIVND come from the germline V gene (reference sequence). The CDR3 loop is CASSRRTREKLFF. The CDR3 DNA sequence: TGTGCCAGTAGTCGAAGGACTCGGGAAAAACTGTTTTTT. Drawing the rest from reference TRBV19 and TRBJ1-4, the complete variable domain is DGGITQSPKYLFRKEGQNVTLSCEQNLNHDAMYWYRQDPGQGLRLIYYSQIVNDFQKGDIAEGYSVSREKKESFPLTVTSAQKNPTAFYLCASSRRTREKLFFGSGTQLSVL.